These 22 T cell receptor beta chains originate from one sample sequenced in a study of beta chain features in type 1 diabetes. General study points: Among all four CD4+ subsets, Type 1 diabetes patients had TCRB CDR3s that were moderately but significantly shorter.

The antigens of these receptors remain unknown. The isolated RNA, all of it, was reverse transcribed, so expressed TCRB transcripts were what got sequenced. Some clones are missing from TCRdb's copy, which holds only in-frame ones; the method was immunoSEQ multiplex PCR. The repertoire has approximately 20,000 clones, less than 75% of them found once; the top ten carry around 0.4%. What was sequenced was stem cell memory CD4+ T cells from blood. These receptors originate from a man younger than 30 with type 1 diabetes.

The chain uses TRBV2 and TRBJ2-3; no clear D gene. V was clipped by 7 bases and J by 0 bases, with 20 bases between them. The germline CDR1 and CDR2 sequences are SNHLY and FYNNEI. There are 17 residues in the CDR3. CDR3 DNA sequence: TGTGCCAGCACCAAAAGAGGCAGTTCTTATAGCACAGATACGCAGTATTTT. Residues: CASTKRGSSYSTDTQYF.

V is TRBV5-4 and J is TRBJ2-2; tentatively, D is TRBD1 (6 bases). V was clipped by 3 bases and J by 3 bases, with 6 bases between them. CDR3 length equals 13 residues. The germline V gene encodes CDR1 SGHNT and CDR2 YYREEE (reference sequence). CDR3 protein: CASSWGHTGELFF. The CDR3 DNA reads as TGTGCCAGCAGCTGGGGGCACACCGGGGAGCTGTTTTTT. The full variable domain, completed using reference TRBV5-4 and TRBJ2-2, is ETGVTQSPTHLIKTRGQQVTLRCSSQSGHNTVSWYQQALGQGPQFIFQYYREEENGRGNFPPRFSGLQFPNYSSELNVNALELDDSALYLCASSWGHTGELFFGEGSRLTVL.

This clone was counted a few times. This chain joins TRBV28 and TRBJ2-5, with D perhaps matching TRBD2 (6 bases). Between the trimmed V and J ends, which lost 7 bases and 4 bases, there was a span of 13 bases. CDR1 is MDHEN, CDR2 SYDVKM, per germline. CDR3 length: 13 amino acids. The CDR3 DNA follows: TGTGCCAGCAAGGTGGGGGGAGGAGAGACCCAGTACTTC. This encodes CASKVGGGETQYF.

The rearrangement joins TRBV15 to TRBJ1-4, with D unresolved. Germline values: CDR1 LNHNV, CDR2 YYDKDF (reference sequence). There are 16 residues in the CDR3. V was clipped by 0 bases and J by 4 bases, with 12 bases between them. The CDR3, as DNA: TGTGCCACCAGCAGAGATGTGGGCCAGTTTAATGAAAAACTGTTTTTT. This gives the protein CATSRDVGQFNEKLFF.

This clone has a handful of counts. The rearrangement joins TRBV28 to TRBJ2-5, with D tentatively TRBD2 (6 bases). CDR3 length equals 12 residues. V was cut by 8 bases and J by 2 bases, with 9 bases left in between. Germline V gives CDR1 MDHEN, CDR2 SYDVKM. Here the CDR3 reads CASDGRQETQYF. The CDR3 coding sequence is TGTGCCAGCGATGGGAGGCAAGAGACCCAGTACTTC.

The rearrangement uses TRBV28 and TRBJ2-1; 9 nucleotides match TRBD1. Per the germline V gene, CDR1 is MDHEN and CDR2 is SYDVKM. J was trimmed by 6 bases and V by 2 bases; bases with no gene match: 8. This CDR3 has 16 amino acids. CDR3 in DNA: TGTGCCAGCAGTTTAGGAGTACAGGGGGCACTCAATGAGCAGTTCTTC. It is translated as CASSLGVQGALNEQFF.

This clone has only a few counts. The CDR3 DNA sequence: TGCGCCAGCAGCGGAGGGGCTGGAAACACCATATATTTT. Its translation: CASSGGAGNTIYF. The chain links TRBV5-1 to TRBJ1-3; perhaps TRBD1 as D (5 bases). CDR1 is SGHRS and CDR2 is YFSETQ in the germline V gene. The V and J ends lost 4 bases and 2 bases respectively, with 7 bases between them. CDR3 size: 13 residues.

CDR3 sequence (DNA): TGTGCCAGCAGCTACCCACAGGGGAGAGAAGGCTACACCTTC. This encodes CASSYPQGREGYTF. The chain recombines TRBV7-2 with TRBJ1-2, with 7 bases matching TRBD1. V lost 4 bases to trimming and J lost 8 bases; unmatched junction nucleotides: 10. Looked up from germline, CDR1 is SGHTA and CDR2 is FQGNSA. The CDR3 loop spans 14 amino acids.

The J gene is TRBJ2-2, the V gene TRBV2, with 7 positions matching TRBD2. The CDR3 is made up of 14 amino acids. V lost 7 bases to trimming and J lost 1 base; unmatched junction nucleotides: 3. Germline V CDR1 and CDR2: SNHLY, FYNNEI. CDR3 in amino acids: CASNLAVNTGELFF. In nucleotides, the CDR3 is TGTGCCAGCAATCTAGCGGTGAACACCGGGGAGCTGTTTTTT.

This chain uses TRBV18 with TRBJ2-1, with 8 bases fitting TRBD2. The CDR3 consists of 14 residues. CDR1 KGHSH and CDR2 LQKENI come from the germline V gene. The junction had 4 bases not matched to a gene; V was cut back by 5 bases and J by 4 bases. The CDR3 here is CASSNGGVYNEQFF. The CDR3 coding sequence is TGTGCCAGCTCAAACGGGGGGGTTTACAATGAGCAGTTCTTC.

The chain joins TRBV7-2 to TRBJ2-2; D unresolved. V lost 3 bases, J lost 5 bases, and 7 bases lay in between. The CDR3 extends over 13 amino acids. Looked up from germline, CDR1 is SGHTA and CDR2 is FQGNSA. In nucleotides, the CDR3 is TGTGCCAGCAGCTTCGAGAGGACCGGGGAGCTGTTTTTT. Its protein product is CASSFERTGELFF.

Remarks on this clone: Mismatch with germline at one junction end may stem from a read error. The gene calls are TRBV28 and TRBJ2-7; TRBD1 matches at 7 bases. Germline CDR1 reads MDHEN; CDR2 reads SYDVKM. This CDR3 spans 13 amino acids. CDR3: CASSSSGTELLLF. The CDR3 bases are TGTGCCAGCAGTTCATCCGGGACAGAGTTATTACTCTTC.

The chain recombines TRBV7-2 with TRBJ2-5; no clear D gene. The end of the DNA fits TRBJ2-7 better, so the J call may be wrong. The CDR3 runs to 12 residues. Per the germline V gene, CDR1 is SGHTA and CDR2 is FQGNSA. The CDR3 DNA follows: TGTGCCAGCAGCTCAGCTCCCATCGAGCAGTACTTC. Translation: CASSSAPIEQYF.

The rearrangement uses TRBV12-2 and TRBJ2-1; TRBD2, the table's D call, was not compared with the DNA. TRBV12-2 is recorded as a pseudogene. This CDR3 has 16 residues. CDR3 loop: CASRLGRLLPYNEQFF. The CDR3 bases are TGTGCAAGTCGCTTAGGGCGGCTCTTACCCTACAATGAGCAGTTCTTC.

CDR3 bases: TGTGCCAGCAGCCGGGACTATGGCTACACCTTC. Protein: CASSRDYGYTF. The genes are TRBV11-2 and TRBJ1-2, with D hard to call. The germline CDR1 and CDR2 sequences are SGHAT and FQNNGV. The V end was cut by 5 bases, the J end by 3 bases, with 4 bases between. The CDR3 is made up of 11 amino acids.

The rearrangement uses TRBV7-2 and TRBJ2-3, with 7 bases lining up with TRBD1. The CDR3 loop spans 15 amino acids. Losses at the gene ends were 6 bases for V and 6 bases for J; bases not matched to a gene: 12. The germline V gene has CDR1 SGHTA and CDR2 FQGNSA. The CDR3 DNA reads as TGTGCCAGCAGACCCGGGACAGAGTACTCGGATACGCAGTATTTT. Translating gives CASRPGTEYSDTQYF. Full variable domain (remainder filled in from reference TRBV7-2 and TRBJ2-3): GAGVSQSPSNKVTEKGKDVELRCDPISGHTALYWYRQSLGQGLEFLIYFQGNSAPDKSGLPSDRFSAERTGGSVSTLTIQRTQQEDSAVYLCASRPGTEYSDTQYFGPGTRLTVL.

This chain links TRBV5-1 with TRBJ2-3; D might be TRBD2 (7 bases). Germline V CDR1 and CDR2: SGHRS, YFSETQ. There are 16 residues in the CDR3. Trimming stripped 3 bases from V and 1 base from J, with 15 bases between. Here the CDR3 reads CASSSGGGGGTDTQYF. The DNA for the CDR3 is TGCGCCAGCAGCTCGGGGGGCGGGGGAGGCACAGATACGCAGTATTTT.

The chain couples TRBV21-1 to TRBJ1-2. TRBV21-1 has pseudogene status. The CDR3 is 14 amino acids. The CDR3 DNA is TGTGCCAGCAGGCAAACCGGGGGGGGCTATGGCTACACCTTC. Its protein is CASRQTGGGYGYTF.

The V and J genes are TRBV7-2 and TRBJ2-1; D might be TRBD2 (5 bases). Trimming removed 1 base from V and 4 bases from J, with 11 bases in between. CDR3 size: 15 residues. Germline lookup yields CDR1 SGHTA and CDR2 FQGNSA. The CDR3 DNA reads as TGTGCCAGCAGCTTAGTTCGGGGTTGGTACAATGAGCAGTTCTTC. It codes for CASSLVRGWYNEQFF.

This chain uses TRBV15 with TRBJ1-1, with TRBD1 matching 9 bases. V lost 0 bases to trimming and J lost 4 bases; unmatched junction nucleotides: 0. The germline V gene encodes CDR1 LNHNV and CDR2 YYDKDF (reference sequence). This CDR3 has 14 residues. Here the CDR3 DNA reads TGTGCCACCAGCAGAGAGACAGGGGGCACTGAAGCTTTCTTT. Its translation is CATSRETGGTEAFF.

The chain employs TRBV2 and TRBJ2-7; TRBD2 matches 9 bases. Germline CDR1 and CDR2: SNHLY and FYNNEI. Germline trimming cut 7 bases from V and 2 bases from J; bases unmatched to any gene: 9. The CDR3 is 15 amino acids. CDR3 sequence: CASTLAASGAYEQYF. Here the CDR3 DNA reads TGTGCCAGCACCCTGGCGGCTAGCGGGGCCTACGAGCAGTACTTC.

V and J are TRBV6-5 and TRBJ2-7; TRBD1 matches at 7 bases. The CDR3 contains 14 residues. Germline V lookup: CDR1 MNHEY, CDR2 SVGAGI. Trimming took 8 bases from V and 7 from J; bases not matched to a gene: 14. This CDR3 reads CASGHRGRVGEQYF. In nucleotides, the CDR3 is TGTGCCAGCGGACACAGGGGCAGGGTTGGGGAGCAGTACTTC.